Sequencing of this T cell receptor (beta chain) was carried out in a study of response to subunit inactivated influenza vaccine. TCRdb fed the RT-PCR reads into MiXCR, producing one record per CDR3 protein. Of roughly 570,000 distinct CDR3 sequences listed, under 15% were seen once; the top ten hold less than 15%. This clonotype was detected ten times or more. Germline lookup yields CDR1 LGHNA and CDR2 YSLEER. Trimming removed 1 base from V and 2 bases from J, with 7 bases in between. This CDR3 region has 14 residues. The rearrangement joins TRBV4-3 to TRBJ2-3; unclear D gene. The TCR comes from a man aged 45-60 years who received an inactivated influenza vaccine. Sample: PBMCs from blood, taken roughly 48 days after vaccination. The CDR3 protein is CASSQGRSTDTQYF. CDR3 DNA sequence: TGCGCCAGCAGCCAAGGAAGATCCACAGATACGCAGTATTTT.